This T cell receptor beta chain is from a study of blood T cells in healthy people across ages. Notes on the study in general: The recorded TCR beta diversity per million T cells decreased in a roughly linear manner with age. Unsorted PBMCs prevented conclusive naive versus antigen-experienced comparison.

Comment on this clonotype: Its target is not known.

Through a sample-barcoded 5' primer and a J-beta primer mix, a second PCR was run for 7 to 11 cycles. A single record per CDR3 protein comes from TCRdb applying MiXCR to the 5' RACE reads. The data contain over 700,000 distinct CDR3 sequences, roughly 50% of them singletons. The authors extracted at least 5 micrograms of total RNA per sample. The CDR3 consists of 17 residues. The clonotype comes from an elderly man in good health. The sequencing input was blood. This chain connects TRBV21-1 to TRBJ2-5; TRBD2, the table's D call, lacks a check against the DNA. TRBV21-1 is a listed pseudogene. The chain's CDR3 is CASNRGLAGQARETQYF. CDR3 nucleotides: TGTGCCAGCAACAGGGGACTAGCGGGACAGGCTCGGGAGACCCAGTACTTC.